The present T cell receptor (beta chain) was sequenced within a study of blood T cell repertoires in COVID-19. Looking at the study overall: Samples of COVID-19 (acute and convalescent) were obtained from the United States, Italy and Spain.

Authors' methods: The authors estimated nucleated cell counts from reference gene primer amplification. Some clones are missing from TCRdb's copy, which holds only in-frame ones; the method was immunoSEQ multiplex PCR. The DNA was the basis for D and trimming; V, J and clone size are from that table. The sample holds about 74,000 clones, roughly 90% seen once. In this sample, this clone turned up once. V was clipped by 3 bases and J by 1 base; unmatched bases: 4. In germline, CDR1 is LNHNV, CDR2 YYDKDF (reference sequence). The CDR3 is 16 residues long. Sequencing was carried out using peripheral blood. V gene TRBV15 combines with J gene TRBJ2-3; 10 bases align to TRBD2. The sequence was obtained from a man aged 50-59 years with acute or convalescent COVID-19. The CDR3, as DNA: TGTGCCACCAGCAGTCCCGGGACTAGCGGCACAGATACGCAGTATTTT. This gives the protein CATSSPGTSGTDTQYF.